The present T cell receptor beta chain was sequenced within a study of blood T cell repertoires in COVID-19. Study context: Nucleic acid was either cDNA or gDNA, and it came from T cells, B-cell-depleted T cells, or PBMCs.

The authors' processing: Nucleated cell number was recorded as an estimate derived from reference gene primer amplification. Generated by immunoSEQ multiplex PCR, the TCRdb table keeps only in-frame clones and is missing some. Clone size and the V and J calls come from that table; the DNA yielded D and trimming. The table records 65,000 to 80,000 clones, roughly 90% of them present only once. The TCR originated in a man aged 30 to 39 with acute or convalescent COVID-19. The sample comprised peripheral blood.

The CDR3 DNA follows: TGTGCCAGCAGTGAACAGAGGAATGAAAAACTGTTTTTT. This sequence encodes CASSEQRNEKLFF. The chain joins TRBV6-1 to TRBJ1-4; unclear D gene. This CDR3 spans 13 amino acids. The germline V gene has CDR1 MNHNS and CDR2 SASEGT. The V and J ends lost 2 bases and 5 bases respectively, with 6 bases between them.